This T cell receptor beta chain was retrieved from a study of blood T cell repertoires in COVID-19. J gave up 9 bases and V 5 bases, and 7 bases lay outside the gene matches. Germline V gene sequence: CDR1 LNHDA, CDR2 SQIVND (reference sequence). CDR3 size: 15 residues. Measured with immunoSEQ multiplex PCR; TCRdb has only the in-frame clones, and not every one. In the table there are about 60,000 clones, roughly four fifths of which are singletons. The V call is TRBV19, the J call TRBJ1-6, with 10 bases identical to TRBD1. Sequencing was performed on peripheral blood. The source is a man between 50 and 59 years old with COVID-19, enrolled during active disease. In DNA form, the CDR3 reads TGTGCCAGTAGTGACCGTGGACAGGGGGTTTCACCCCTCCACTTT. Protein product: CASSDRGQGVSPLHF.